The T cell receptor beta chain described here comes from a study of cytomegalovirus exposure and HLA in healthy donors. As for this clone: Its antigen remains unidentified.

Healthy bone marrow donors supplied every sample. Per germline, CDR1 LNHDA and CDR2 SQIVND (reference sequence). J was trimmed by 2 bases and V by 4 bases; bases with no gene match: 5. This CDR3 has 16 amino acids. Study findings and constraints: Earlier analysis found most TCR beta V segments productive about 87% or about 30% of the time. Most TCR sequences were rare, but some public TCRs occurred in many donors.

In the PCR, 60 Vbeta and 13 Jbeta primers were used. Data came from immunoSEQ multiplex PCR; TCRdb stores just in-frame clones and leaves some out. The sample has about 140,000 clones; about 80% are singletons. V usage is TRBV19 and J usage is TRBJ2-6; 7 bases agree with TRBD1. The sequence derives from a man aged 25-40 years in good health and CMV-seropositive. Sequencing was performed on PBMCs. The CDR3 is CASSTRQGAGANVLTF. DNA of the CDR3: TGTGCCAGTAGTACCAGACAGGGCGCTGGGGCCAACGTCCTGACTTTC. The variable domain in full, completed from reference TRBV19 and TRBJ2-6, reads DGGITQSPKYLFRKEGQNVTLSCEQNLNHDAMYWYRQDPGQGLRLIYYSQIVNDFQKGDIAEGYSVSREKKESFPLTVTSAQKNPTAFYLCASSTRQGAGANVLTFGAGSRLTVL.